The present TCR beta chain was sequenced within a study of blood T cell repertoires in COVID-19. Study as a whole: COVID-19 samples, acute and convalescent, were from the United States, Italy and Spain. The analysed material was cDNA or gDNA that came from T cells, B-cell-depleted T cells, or PBMCs.

V lost 3 bases and J lost 6; bases outside the gene matches: 5. CDR3 length: 15 amino acids. CDR1 is SGHNT, CDR2 YYREEE, per germline (reference sequence). The authors' processing: Nucleated cell counts were estimated from reference gene primer amplification. Produced via immunoSEQ multiplex PCR; TCRdb's table is partial and in-frame only. Clonal size and the V and J genes are those of that table, whereas D and trimming came from the DNA. This table has 120,000 to 150,000 clones, approximately 80% appearing once. This rearrangement joins TRBV5-4 to TRBJ2-2; TRBD2 matches 10 bases. This TCR came from a human donor in a cohort sampled during active COVID-19. The sequenced sample was peripheral blood. In nucleotides, the CDR3 is TGTGCCAGCAGCTCAAGCGGGAGGGGGCCCGGGGAGCTGTTTTTT. Encoded protein: CASSSSGRGPGELFF.